This T cell receptor beta chain was documented in a study of human T cells and chemical hapten exposure listed by TCRdb under 2021. Background on the whole study: For sensitization, 2% DPC in acetone was applied to a roughly 2 cm by roughly 2 cm area of upper inner arm skin. Patients additionally received weekly therapeutic DPC doses to the scalp throughout the approximately 22-week study period. Patch tests used Finn chambers with 0.01% DPC on the upper back, scored after 6 days by International Contact Dermatitis Research Group standards. The mostly female patient cohort included alopecia areata with under or over 50% scalp involvement, alopecia totalis and alopecia universalis. Libraries were combined into a pool for sequencing, and differences in TCR yield between samples came mainly from small differences in library volumes within the pool. This study followed changes in the peripheral blood TCR repertoire in vivo during primary and secondary sensitization of alopecia patients to the hapten diphenylcyclopropenone (DPC). Blood samples were taken from patients before sensitization (week 0) and then at 2, 6 and about 24 weeks after DPC sensitization. Blood for TCR sequencing was provided by twenty-nine alopecia patients at one to four time points (pre-sensitization, 2, 6 and 24 weeks).

Library prep was done by RACE. The sequencer was a NextSeq 500. Library preparation attached unique molecular identifiers to individual cDNA molecules for quantitative, reproducible TCR counting. Both TCR alpha and TCR beta chains were sequenced from each blood RNA sample. The paper's data handling went like this. A median of about 87,000 TCRs per sample was observed, with a range of about 23,224 to 690,600. V, J and CDR3 annotation of the TCR reads was carried out using the Decombinator software suite. For PS versus PT1 abundance plots, all samples were subsampled to the same number of TCRs (28,000). Expanded TCRs were defined as absent before sensitization and observed at least eight times at the 2-week time point. Starting from the raw public reads, TCRdb applied fastp trimming at Q25, assembled clones with MiXCR and retained in-frame beta chains. Identical CDR3 proteins give one entry, which carries the most common genes and DNA. The V and J calls and clone size are TCRdb's, not the authors'. For this sample there are 45,000 to 65,000 distinct CDR3 sequences; around 10% appear just once. In total, the top ten clones hold 9.6% of the sample.

Concerning this clonotype: Its antigen remains unidentified. A junction end diverges from the germline sequence, so it may reflect a read error.

The germline V gene (reference sequence) specifies SSHAT as CDR1 and FNYEAQ as CDR2. From its cysteine to its phenylalanine, the CDR3 spans 15 amino acids. The read is trimmed to its CDR3 DNA, 45 bases read in frame from base 1. Study-wide findings and limitations: Patch test score correlated positively with the number of PT1 expanded TCRs, reaching significance at thresholds 8, 16 and 32 but not at 4. DPC sensitization did not change the number of TCRs with a frequency above 1 in 1000, and there was no evidence of changes in global repertoire structure. Expanded TCRs formed significantly more large CDR3 similarity clusters than pre-sensitization or healthy control sets, consistent with antigen-driven responses. Repeated subsampling changed both the strength of the expansion versus patch-test correlation and the threshold at which that correlation became significant. Because every patient had alopecia, a presumed autoimmune disease, the patients' immune response might differ from that of healthy individuals.

What this sample's time point label stands for: pre-sensitization, week 0. The treatment or condition label of this sample denotes: therapeutic diphenylcyclopropenone sensitization with weekly scalp DPC. At every patch-test visit, the blood draw took place before the patch test was put on. Patients were considered eligible if aged 18 to 70, diagnosed with alopecia and deemed suitable for DPC therapy, and patients were excluded if pregnant. Total RNA was isolated from unfractionated whole blood collected in Tempus Blood RNA tubes. The clonotype comes from a man between 40 and 49 years old with alopecia areata. Some clones in this sample may be carry-over from other donors' samples. The material was whole blood, obtained in connection with sensitization to the hapten diphenylcyclopropenone (DPC). Here the chain combines TRBV7-7 and TRBJ2-7, with TRBD2 perhaps the D gene, on 6 matching bases. The DNA is as follows: TGTGCCAGCAGCTTAGTGGCCGGGGACTCTTACGCGCAGTACTTC. Translation gives CASSLVAGDSYAQYF.